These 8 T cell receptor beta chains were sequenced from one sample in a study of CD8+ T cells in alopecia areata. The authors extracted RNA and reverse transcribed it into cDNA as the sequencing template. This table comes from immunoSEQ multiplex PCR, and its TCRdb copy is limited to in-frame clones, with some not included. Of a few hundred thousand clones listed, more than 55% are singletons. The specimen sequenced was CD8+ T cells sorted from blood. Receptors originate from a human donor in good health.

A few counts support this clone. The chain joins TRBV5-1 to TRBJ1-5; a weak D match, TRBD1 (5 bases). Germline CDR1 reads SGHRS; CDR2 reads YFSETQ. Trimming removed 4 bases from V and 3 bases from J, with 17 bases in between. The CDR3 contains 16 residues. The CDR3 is CASSPRGGENNQPQHF. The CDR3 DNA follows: TGCGCCAGCAGCCCGCGGGGGGGTGAGAACAATCAGCCCCAGCATTTT.

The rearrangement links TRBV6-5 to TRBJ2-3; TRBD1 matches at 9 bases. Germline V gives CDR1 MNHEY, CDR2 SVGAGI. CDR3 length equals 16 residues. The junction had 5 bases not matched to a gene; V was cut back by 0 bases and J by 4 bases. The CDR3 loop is CASSYSGQGWADTQYF. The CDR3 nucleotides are TGTGCCAGCAGTTACTCAGGACAGGGGTGGGCAGATACGCAGTATTTT.

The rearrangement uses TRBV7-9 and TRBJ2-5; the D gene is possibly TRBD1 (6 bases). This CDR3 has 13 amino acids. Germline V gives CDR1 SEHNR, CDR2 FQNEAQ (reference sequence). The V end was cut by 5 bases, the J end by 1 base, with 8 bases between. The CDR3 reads CASSRTVQETQYF. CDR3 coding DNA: TGTGCCAGCAGCAGGACAGTCCAAGAGACCCAGTACTTC.

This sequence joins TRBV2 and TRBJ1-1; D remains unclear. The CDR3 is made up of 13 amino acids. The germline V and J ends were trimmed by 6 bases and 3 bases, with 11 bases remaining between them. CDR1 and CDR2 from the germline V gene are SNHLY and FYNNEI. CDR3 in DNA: TGTGCCAGCAGGGTGGTTTTCTACACTGAAGCTTTCTTT. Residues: CASRVVFYTEAFF.

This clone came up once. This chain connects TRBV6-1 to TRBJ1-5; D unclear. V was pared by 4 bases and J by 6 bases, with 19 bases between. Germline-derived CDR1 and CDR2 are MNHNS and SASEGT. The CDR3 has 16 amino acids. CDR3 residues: CASSVQGSSISQPQHF. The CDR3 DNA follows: TGTGCCAGCAGTGTTCAAGGGAGCAGTATAAGTCAGCCCCAGCATTTT.

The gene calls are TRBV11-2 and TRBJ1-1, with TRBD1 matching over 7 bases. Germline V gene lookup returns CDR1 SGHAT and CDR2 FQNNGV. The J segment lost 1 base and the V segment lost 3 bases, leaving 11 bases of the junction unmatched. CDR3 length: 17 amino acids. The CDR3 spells CASSLEQGRPENTEAFF. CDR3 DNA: TGTGCCAGCAGCTTGGAACAGGGGCGTCCCGAGAACACTGAAGCTTTCTTT.

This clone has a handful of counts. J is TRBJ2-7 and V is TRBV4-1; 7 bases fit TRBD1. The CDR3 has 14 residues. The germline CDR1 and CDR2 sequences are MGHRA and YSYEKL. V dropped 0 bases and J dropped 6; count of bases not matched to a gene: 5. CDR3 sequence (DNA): TGCGCCAGCAGCCAAGAGGGGCAGGGGGTCGAGCAGTACTTC. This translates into CASSQEGQGVEQYF.

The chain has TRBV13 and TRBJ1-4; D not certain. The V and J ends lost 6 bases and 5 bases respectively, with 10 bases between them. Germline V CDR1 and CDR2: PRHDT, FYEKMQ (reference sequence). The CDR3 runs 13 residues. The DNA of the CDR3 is TGTGCCAGCAGACGGACGGGGAATGAAAAACTGTTTTTT. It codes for CASRRTGNEKLFF. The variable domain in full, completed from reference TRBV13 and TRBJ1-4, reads AAGVIQSPRHLIKEKRETATLKCYPIPRHDTVYWYQQGPGQDPQFLISFYEKMQSDKGSIPDRFSAQQFSDYHSELNMSSLELGDSALYFCASRRTGNEKLFFGSGTQLSVL.